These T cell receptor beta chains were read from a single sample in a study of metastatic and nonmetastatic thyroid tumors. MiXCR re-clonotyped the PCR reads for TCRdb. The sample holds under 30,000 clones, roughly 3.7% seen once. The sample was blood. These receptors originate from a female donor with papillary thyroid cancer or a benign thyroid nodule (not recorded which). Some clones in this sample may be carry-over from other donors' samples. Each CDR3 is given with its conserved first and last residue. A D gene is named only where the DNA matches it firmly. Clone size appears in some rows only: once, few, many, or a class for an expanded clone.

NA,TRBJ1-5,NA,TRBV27,CASSSGFNQPQHF,TGTGCCAGCAGTTCAGGGTTCAATCAGCCCCAGCATTTT
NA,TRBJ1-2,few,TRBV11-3,CASSLDSGNYGYTF,TGTGCCAGCAGCTTAGATTCAGGCAACTATGGCTACACCTTC
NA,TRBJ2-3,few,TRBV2,CASTQREGYTDTQYF,TGTGCCAGCACTCAAAGGGAAGGGTACACAGATACGCAGTATTTT
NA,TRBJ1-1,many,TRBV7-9,CASSLGRLNTEAFF,TGTGCCAGCAGCTTAGGACGGTTGAACACTGAAGCTTTCTTT
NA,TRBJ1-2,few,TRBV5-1,CASSFRDNGVYGYTF,TGCGCCAGCAGCTTCCGGGACAATGGGGTCTATGGCTACACCTTC
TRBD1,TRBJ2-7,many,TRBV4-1,CASSPRDRNYEQYF,TGCGCCAGCAGCCCCCGGGACAGGAACTACGAGCAGTACTTC
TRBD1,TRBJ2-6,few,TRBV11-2,CASTDRAGANVLTF,TGTGCCAGCACCGACAGGGCCGGGGCCAACGTCCTGACTTTC
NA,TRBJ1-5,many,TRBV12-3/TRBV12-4,CASSLSGQPQHF,TGTGCCAGCAGTTTAAGCGGTCAGCCCCAGCATTTT
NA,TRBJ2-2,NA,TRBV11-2,CASGTNKATGDLFF,TGTGCCAGCGGAACAAACAAGGCCACCGGGGATTTGTTTTTT
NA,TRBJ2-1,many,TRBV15,CATSRELGHVDEQFF,TGTGCCACCAGCAGAGAACTGGGACATGTTGATGAGCAGTTCTTC
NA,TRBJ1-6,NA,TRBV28,CASRSPFRGRGTPLHF,TGTGCCAGCAGGTCCCCCTTCAGGGGCCGCGGGACACCCCTCCACTTT
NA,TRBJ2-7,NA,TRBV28,CASEISVEQYF,TGTGCCAGCGAAATTTCGGTTGAGCAGTACTTC
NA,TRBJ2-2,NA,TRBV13,CASSVRRPGKLFF,TGTGCCAGCAGCGTCAGGAGGCCCGGGAAGCTGTTTTTT
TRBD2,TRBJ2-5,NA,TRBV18,CASSWGLAGEETQYF,TGTGCCAGCTCATGGGGACTAGCGGGAGAAGAGACCCAGTACTTC
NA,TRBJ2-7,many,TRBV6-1,CASSEVAENDEQYF,TGTGCCAGCAGTGAAGTAGCGGAGAACGACGAGCAGTACTTC
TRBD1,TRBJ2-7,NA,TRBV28,CASSATQGASYEQYF,TGTGCCAGCAGTGCAACCCAGGGGGCCTCCTACGAGCAGTACTTC
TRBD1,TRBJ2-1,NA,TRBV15,CATSSDRDSPEQFF,TGTGCCACCAGCAGTGACCGGGACAGCCCTGAGCAGTTCTTC
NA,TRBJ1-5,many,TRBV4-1,CASSQLFNQPQHF,TGCGCCAGCAGCCAACTTTTTAATCAGCCCCAGCATTTT
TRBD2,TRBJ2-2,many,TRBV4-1,CASSPFTSGRNTGELFF,TGCGCCAGCAGCCCATTCACTAGCGGGAGGAACACCGGGGAGCTGTTTTTT
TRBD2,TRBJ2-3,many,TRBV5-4,CASSAATSGNTDTQYF,TGTGCCAGCAGCGCGGCGACTAGCGGGAACACAGATACGCAGTATTTT
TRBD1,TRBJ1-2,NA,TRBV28,CASSPPGQLYGYTF,TGTGCCAGCAGTCCCCCGGGACAGCTGTATGGCTACACCTTC
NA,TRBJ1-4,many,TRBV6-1,CASSLTFGGEKLFF,TGTGCCAGCAGTTTGACATTCGGCGGTGAAAAACTGTTTTTT
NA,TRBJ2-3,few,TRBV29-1,CSAHGWQAGTDTQYF,TGCAGCGCTCACGGCTGGCAGGCGGGCACAGATACGCAGTATTTT
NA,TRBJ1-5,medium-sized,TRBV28,CASSPHQPQHF,TGTGCCAGCAGTCCACATCAGCCCCAGCATTTT
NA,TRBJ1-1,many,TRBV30,CAWSLMDTEAFF,TGTGCCTGGAGCTTAATGGACACTGAAGCTTTCTTT
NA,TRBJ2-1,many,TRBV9,CASSVGGSADEQFF,TGTGCCAGCAGCGTAGGAGGGAGTGCGGATGAGCAGTTCTTC
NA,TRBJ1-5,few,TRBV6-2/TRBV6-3,CASSSYISNQPQHF,TGTGCCAGCAGTTCCTACATTAGCAATCAGCCCCAGCATTTT
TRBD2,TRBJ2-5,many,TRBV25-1,CASSEGSGKEVETQYF,TGTGCCAGCAGTGAAGGTAGCGGGAAGGAAGTAGAGACCCAGTACTTC
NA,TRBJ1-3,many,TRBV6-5,CASSYSKGYGNTIYF,TGTGCCAGCAGTTACTCGAAAGGATACGGAAACACCATATATTTT
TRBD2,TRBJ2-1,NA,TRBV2,CASSERTSGSDEQFF,TGTGCCAGCAGTGAAAGGACTAGCGGGAGCGATGAGCAGTTCTTC
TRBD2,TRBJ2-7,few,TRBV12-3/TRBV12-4,CASNEAGGPYEQYF,TGTGCCAGCAACGAGGCGGGAGGGCCCTACGAGCAGTACTTC
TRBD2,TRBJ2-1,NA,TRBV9,CASSATGLAVEQFF,TGTGCCAGCAGCGCAACGGGACTAGCAGTTGAGCAGTTCTTC
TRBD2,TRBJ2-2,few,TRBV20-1,CSARVGSGRAGTGELFF,TGCAGTGCTAGAGTGGGTAGCGGGAGGGCCGGTACCGGGGAGCTGTTTTTT
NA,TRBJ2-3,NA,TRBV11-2,CVSSRPLVNTQYF,TGTGTCAGCAGCCGTCCACTAGTGAATACGCAGTATTTT
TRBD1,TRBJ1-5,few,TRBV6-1,CASSGGTVLNQPQHF,TGTGCCAGCAGTGGTGGGACAGTCCTTAATCAGCCCCAGCATTTT
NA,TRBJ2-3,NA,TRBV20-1,CSAINRGGRTDTQYF,TGCAGTGCTATAAACCGGGGCGGGCGCACAGATACGCAGTATTTT
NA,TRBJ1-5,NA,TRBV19,CASRTWINQPQHF,TGTGCCAGTAGGACATGGATAAATCAGCCCCAGCATTTT
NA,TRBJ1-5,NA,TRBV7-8,CASSLGDSNQPQHF,TGTGCCAGCAGCTTAGGAGATAGCAATCAGCCCCAGCATTTT
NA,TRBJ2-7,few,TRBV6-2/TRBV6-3,CASRGVSSSYEQYF,TGTGCCAGCAGGGGGGTTTCTAGCTCCTACGAGCAGTACTTC
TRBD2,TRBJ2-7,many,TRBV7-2,CASSWTSGRYEQYF,TGTGCCAGCAGCTGGACTAGCGGGAGATACGAGCAGTACTTC
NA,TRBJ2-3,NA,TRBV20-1,CSALTGSVTDTQYF,TGCAGTGCTCTTACAGGGTCAGTCACAGATACGCAGTATTTT
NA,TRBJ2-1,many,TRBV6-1,CASSALGNNEQFF,TGTGCCAGCAGTGCCCTAGGGAACAATGAGCAGTTCTTC
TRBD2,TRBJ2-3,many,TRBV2,CASSGTSSGTRSTDTQYF,TGTGCCAGCAGTGGCACGTCTAGCGGGACCCGAAGCACAGATACGCAGTATTTT
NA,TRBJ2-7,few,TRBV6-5,CASIYGGLGEGQGPYEQYF,TGTGCCAGCATTTACGGAGGCCTTGGCGAGGGGCAGGGCCCCTACGAGCAGTACTTC